This T cell receptor beta chain was recovered during a study of CD8+ T cells in alopecia areata. Study results and caveats: Researchers report lesional scalp, most notably alopecia totalis/universalis, outstripped normal scalp in clonality. Possibly because of HLA-related factors, TCR sharing was less clear across patients than in mice.

Isolated RNA was reverse transcribed into cDNA used as the sequencing template. The data were produced by immunoSEQ multiplex PCR, yet TCRdb's version contains in-frame clones alone and is incomplete. The sample holds hundreds of thousands of clones; around 67% are singletons and the top ten take around 1.2%. This clone has a handful of counts. Its antigen is unidentified. This CDR3 contains 13 residues. Germline trimming cut 5 bases from V and 7 bases from J; bases unmatched to any gene: 5. CDR1 and CDR2 from the germline V gene are SGHTA and FQGTGA. The chain links TRBV7-3 to TRBJ2-5; 9 nucleotides match TRBD2. The clonotype comes from a human donor with alopecia areata. The source material was CD4+ T cells sorted from blood, sampled at week 0. In nucleotides, the CDR3 is TGTGCCAGCAGCCCCGGCGGGGGGGGGACCCAGTACTTC. The encoded protein is CASSPGGGGTQYF.